Following are 14 T cell receptor beta chains from one sample sequenced in a study of radiation and T cells in renal cell carcinoma. Some clones are missing from TCRdb's copy, which holds only in-frame ones; the method was immunoSEQ multiplex PCR. Of approximately 51,000 clones in the sample, 65% to 90% were seen once. As for time point: baseline pretreatment blood. Treatment here: 15 Gy SBRT to primary tumor, nephrectomy 4 weeks later. The sequencing used blood, collected from a patient whose treatment included radiotherapy and nephrectomy. The receptors derive from a woman between 70 and 85 years old with renal cell carcinoma.

The chain carries TRBV7-9 and TRBJ2-5; 7 nucleotides align to TRBD1. The end of the DNA is better explained by TRBJ2-7, so the J call may be wrong. CDR1 SEHNR and CDR2 FQNEAQ come from the germline V gene (reference sequence). This CDR3 has 17 residues. CDR3 bases: TGTGCCAGCAGCGGGACAGCCCTATCAAGCCGAGACTACGAGCAGTACTTC. Residues: CASSGTALSSRDYEQYF.

The J gene is TRBJ2-6, the V gene TRBV18, with 7 bases aligning to TRBD2. Germline V gives CDR1 KGHSH, CDR2 LQKENI. V lost 3 bases and J lost 0; bases outside the gene matches: 8. The CDR3 covers 18 residues. Written as DNA, the CDR3 is TGTGCCAGCTCACCGCCGGGACTACCCTACTCTGGGGCCAACGTCCTGACTTTC. Translated: CASSPPGLPYSGANVLTF.

The chain links TRBV19 to TRBJ1-5; no clear D gene. Trimming removed 3 bases from V and 6 bases from J, with 9 bases in between. Per germline, CDR1 LNHDA and CDR2 SQIVND (reference sequence). The CDR3 is 13 residues long. This CDR3 is CASSILGGQPQHF. The CDR3, as DNA: TGTGCCAGTAGTATCTTAGGCGGTCAGCCCCAGCATTTT.

The chain joins TRBV5-1 to TRBJ2-5, with TRBD1 matching 7 bases. After removal of 5 bases from V and 5 bases from J, the junction contained 24 bases not matched to a gene. Germline values: CDR1 SGHRS, CDR2 YFSETQ. The CDR3 runs 19 residues. The CDR3 region is CASSSVLGTALPTRETQYF. Written as DNA, the CDR3 is TGCGCCAGCAGTTCGGTCCTCGGGACAGCGCTCCCCACCAGGGAGACCCAGTACTTC.

The rearrangement links TRBV11-2 to TRBJ2-7; 10 bases line up with TRBD2. The CDR3 consists of 17 residues. V shed 5 bases, J shed 1 base, and the junction held 11 bases outside the gene matches. CDR1 SGHAT and CDR2 FQNNGV come from the germline V gene. CDR3 bases: TGTGCCAGCAGCCCCCCCGGGGCTAGCGGGAGATCCTACGAGCAGTACTTC. Amino acids: CASSPPGASGRSYEQYF. The variable domain in full, completed from reference TRBV11-2 and TRBJ2-7, reads EAGVAQSPRYKIIEKRQSVAFWCNPISGHATLYWYQQILGQGPKLLIQFQNNGVVDDSQLPKDRFSAERLKGVDSTLKIQPAKLEDSAVYLCASSPPGASGRSYEQYFGPGTRLTVT.

The chain combines TRBV6-1 with TRBJ1-2; 12 bases fit TRBD1. J was trimmed by 3 bases and V by 3 bases; bases with no gene match: 8. The germline gives CDR1 MNHNS, CDR2 SASEGT. This CDR3 is 17 amino acids long. The CDR3 loop reads CASSEPGQGAGDYGYTF. The CDR3 nucleotides read TGTGCCAGCAGTGAGCCGGGACAGGGGGCGGGAGACTATGGCTACACCTTC.

This chain links TRBV6-1 with TRBJ2-7; D might be TRBD1 or TRBD2, each matching 5 bases. The V and J ends lost 3 bases and 2 bases respectively, with 8 bases between them. The CDR3 has 13 amino acids. Germline values: CDR1 MNHNS, CDR2 SASEGT. CDR3 in amino acids: CASSDSGPYEQYF. DNA of the CDR3: TGTGCCAGCAGTGATTCGGGGCCCTACGAGCAGTACTTC.

The chain uses TRBV2 and TRBJ2-7; no firm D call. Germline CDR1 SNHLY, CDR2 FYNNEI. The CDR3 loop spans 12 amino acids. V was cut by 3 bases and J by 3 bases, with 6 bases left in between. In DNA form, the CDR3 reads TGTGCCAGCAGTGAGGCAATCTACGAGCAGTACTTC. Amino acids: CASSEAIYEQYF.

This sequence joins TRBV2 and TRBJ2-5; 9 bases fit TRBD2. Germline V lookup: CDR1 SNHLY, CDR2 FYNNEI. The CDR3 length is 15 residues. With 4 bases clipped from V and 2 bases from J, the junction kept 5 bases outside the gene matches. The CDR3 sequence: CASSGLAGTQETQYF. For the CDR3, the DNA is TGTGCCAGCAGTGGTCTAGCGGGGACGCAAGAGACCCAGTACTTC.

J is TRBJ1-4 and V is TRBV12-5; 8 positions match TRBD1. V trimming: 6 bases; J trimming: 7 bases; junction bases outside the gene matches: 16. The CDR3 totals 17 residues. The V gene's germline CDR1 is LGHNT and CDR2 FRNRAP. CDR3 sequence: CASGQRQLQGASEKLFF. CDR3 sequence (DNA): TGTGCTAGTGGCCAACGCCAGCTGCAGGGGGCAAGTGAAAAACTGTTTTTT.

This clone was seen only once. The chain joins TRBV25-1 to TRBJ1-2; 7 bases are a match to TRBD1. V lost 1 base to trimming and J lost 6 bases; unmatched junction nucleotides: 5. This CDR3 comprises 14 residues. In germline, CDR1 is MGHDK, CDR2 SYGVNS. The CDR3 coding sequence is TGTGCCAGCAGTGAATTAAGAACAGGGGATGGCTACACCTTC. Amino acid sequence: CASSELRTGDGYTF.

The chain recombines TRBV27 with TRBJ2-7, with 12 nucleotides matching TRBD2. Germline assignment: CDR1 MNHEY and CDR2 SMNVEV (reference sequence). CDR3 length equals 16 residues. The J segment lost 6 bases and the V segment lost 3 bases, leaving 9 bases of the junction unmatched. For the CDR3, the DNA is TGTGCCAGCAGTTTTTCCGGGACTAGCGGGTTCGGCGAGCAGTACTTC. The encoded protein is CASSFSGTSGFGEQYF.

The genes are TRBV19 and TRBJ2-7; TRBD1 agrees at 10 bases. The germline V gene has CDR1 LNHDA and CDR2 SQIVND (reference sequence). This CDR3 contains 14 residues. J lost 5 bases, V lost 4 bases, and 5 bases had no gene match. CDR3 sequence reads: CASSNRDRGDEQYF. The CDR3 DNA reads as TGTGCCAGTAGTAACCGGGACAGGGGCGACGAGCAGTACTTC.

V is TRBV19 and J is TRBJ2-2; 13 bases are shared with TRBD2. Germline lookup yields CDR1 LNHDA and CDR2 SQIVND (reference sequence). CDR3 size: 16 residues. The junction had 6 bases not matched to a gene; V was cut back by 5 bases and J by 6 bases. The CDR3 protein is CASSLGLAGAAGELFF. The CDR3 coding sequence is TGTGCCAGTAGTCTCGGACTAGCGGGAGCCGCCGGGGAGCTGTTTTTT.